This T cell receptor beta chain was sequenced for a study of cytomegalovirus exposure and HLA in healthy donors (dated by TCRdb to about 2017). About the full investigation: According to an earlier analysis of 587 of the donors, some 170 million T cells yielded 95 million to 140 million unique TCR beta sequences and about 300 Gb of sequence data. In a later genetic analysis, genome-wide SNP genotypes for about 65% of the roughly 670 donors were used, and that subset was treated as a discovery cohort. Class I and class II HLA loci were covered by the typing at four-digit resolution. The number of typed donors differed by locus: about 629-630 for A, B, C, DRB1 and DQB1; 522 for DQA1; 606 for DPA1; and around 450 for DPB1. A separate validation cohort of approximately 130 different subjects was used in addition to the approximately 700-subject first cohort. The study profiled the T cell repertoires of 550 to 700 subjects by immunosequencing and related them to cytomegalovirus serostatus. An earlier analysis of roughly 580 of the donors used high-throughput TCR beta sequencing to judge whether each TCR beta V gene segment behaved as functional or pseudogenic. All discovery cohort repertoires had been generated on a single sequencing platform. The study aimed to test whether signatures of past pathogen exposure could be identified by cataloging public T cell receptors. A handful of DR-DQ haplotypes were handled as single units for association and clustering because linkage in the cohort was strong. To predict cytomegalovirus infection status, the study brought together high-throughput TCR immunosequencing, statistical association of individual TCRs with disease status, and machine learning. Donor age, sex, ethnicity and CMV serostatus were compiled together with the repertoire data. An early release that covered about 600 HLA-typed donors contained about 300 gigabases of sequencing data and around 85 million unique TCR sequences. Across under 500 genotyped donors of the cohort, an average of about 240,000 unique TCR beta nucleotide sequences per donor were sequenced, and approximately 17% of those sequences were non-productive. Of the approximately 370 genotyped donors, 81% were placed in the genetic ancestry cluster associated with self-reported Caucasian donors. The later analysis used no new phenotypic data to find candidate immune exposures, relying instead on TCR beta sequences and their occurrence across donors. In a later analysis, previously published TCR beta repertoires from 550 to 750 donors were re-analyzed and high-resolution HLA genotyping was added so that TCR occurrence patterns could be studied. Study-wide conclusions, independent of this receptor: The study gave a list of 150 to 200 TCR beta chains associated with cytomegalovirus. Broadly in line with IMGT annotations, most TCR beta V segments showed up in productive rearrangements about 90% or about 30% of the time in an earlier analysis of a few hundred of the donors. According to a later analysis, parvovirus B19, influenza, CMV and Epstein-Barr virus appeared linked to several top co-occurrence clusters. An association between a missense DCLRE1C variant and V-gene and J-gene trimming of TCR beta chains was found in a later genetic analysis and replicated in an independent cohort. According to a later analysis, most CMV-associated TCR beta chains appeared to be HLA-restricted, and the HLA associations seemed to be driven largely by CMV exposure. Cytomegalovirus status was reported to be diagnosed by the classifier with high specificity and sensitivity in both the original and validation cohorts. In a later genetic analysis, fewer N-insertions in productive TCRs were reported among donors in an Asian-associated ancestry cluster than the 666-donor mean. A later analysis found that HLA-associated TCR beta chains were more clonally expanded and had lower generation probabilities than equally common non-associated chains. Correlated functional status among segregating V segments might be attributable to linkage disequilibrium, but an unknown experimental factor could not be ruled out. Immune exposure information for the cohort was limited to CMV serostatus. While some public TCRs were present in many individuals, most TCR sequences turned up only very rarely across donors. In a later analysis, TCR association rates were found to vary across HLA loci, with the most associated TCRs seen for DRB1 alleles and the fewest for HLA-C alleles. The authors suggested that the approach could potentially be generalized to other disease states and immunological phenotypes. Because the 87-base-pair reads could not distinguish some IMGT-functional V segments, including TRBV6-2 and TRBV6-3, those segments were excluded. The presence/absence analyses assumed that sequencing depth was roughly uniform across donors, and that assumption may not be true. The sequencing pipeline was judged likely to have produced a cluster of highly shared sequence variants as a technical artifact. This cohort had only TCR beta chains sequenced, and the lack of alpha or paired-chain data limited which features could be detected. When HLA alleles, especially DR and DQ, strongly co-occurred, TCR associations were difficult to assign to individual alleles. Specific HLA alleles were associated with 15,000 to 20,000 TCR beta sequences at a false discovery rate of 0.05 in a later analysis. A further reported finding was that TCR beta sequences accurately predicted the HLA-A and HLA-B alleles for most subjects in the first cohort. About 17 rarely observed V segments, including chromosome 9 orphons, were excluded from the earlier analysis of approximately 500 of the donors because counts were too low. HLA typing was unavailable for some donors at each locus, so association tests used only the typed subset. In vitro tests confirmed that three of the cytomegalovirus-associated TCR beta chains recognize cytomegalovirus antigens.

In the germline V gene, CDR1 corresponds to SGHVS and CDR2 to FQNEAQ. The V end gives up 5 bases and the J end 4 bases, leaving 7 bases in the junction not matched to a gene. The CDR3 numbers 15 residues from cysteine through phenylalanine. Just the 45-base CDR3 DNA is kept, in frame starting at base 1. A remark on this clone: Its antigen is currently not known.

The cohort was made up of roughly 670 healthy bone marrow donors. Cohort members were all nominally healthy when sampled, although unrecorded immune exposures were likely present. The donor tested CMV seronegative and was one of the 352 seronegative cohort members. A peripheral blood sample was collected from each donor, and TCR beta sequencing was performed on peripheral blood mononuclear cells. Genomic DNA extraction from the blood cell samples was performed with the Qiagen DNeasy Blood Extraction Kit. Library preparation used the immunoSEQ multiplex PCR assay. For the multiplex PCR, a mixture combining 60 forward primers for TCR Vbeta segments and 13 reverse primers for TCR Jbeta segments was used. A multiplex PCR assay on genomic DNA amplified the CDR3 region of rearranged TCR beta genes. The amplified TCR beta libraries were sequenced on the Illumina HiSeq System as 87-base-pair reads. On the authors' methods: Across the 666 repertoires, a later analysis counted 80 million or so unique TCR beta chains, around 11 million of which were shared by at least two donors. Raw reads were error-corrected and collapsed into unique sequences with a nearest-neighbor algorithm that merged closely related sequences to remove PCR and sequencing errors. To assign V, D and J gene segments, CDR3 sequences were aligned to IMGT reference sequences. Each retained sequence needed at least a six-nucleotide match to both a V gene segment and a J gene segment. Rearrangements were called productive when the CDR3 lacked stop codons and stayed in frame with V and J; all others were non-productive. CDR3 was defined by IMGT convention, running from the second conserved V-encoded cysteine to the conserved J-encoded phenylalanine. The earlier analysis of about 530 of the donors excluded any sequence lacking an unambiguous match to a single V gene segment. An earlier analysis of about 590 of the donors classified V segments as functional when productive rearrangements were above 56.7% and as segregating when the standard deviation between donors was above 5%. To diagnose cytomegalovirus status from the catalog of TCR beta chain sequences, a statistical classification framework was built. V and J gene assignment, in a later analysis, came from comparing TCR nucleotide sequences with IMGT/GENE-DB human TR gene sequences. In a later analysis, CDR3 sequences and most-parsimonious VDJ recombination scenarios were assigned using the TCRdist pipeline. In a later analysis, each TCR beta chain was defined by its CDR3 amino acid sequence together with its V-gene family, and reads lacking a unique V-gene family were excluded. A later analysis removed 592 highly shared, low-generation-probability nucleotide sequences to deal with suspected cross-contamination and a sequencing artifact. In a later analysis, a clonal expansion index for each public chain was calculated from normalized within-repertoire ranks of inferred template counts. A later analysis computed generation probabilities with a VDJ recombination model fitted to out-of-frame rearrangements, and checked the results against IGoR. A later analysis scored TCR-TCR, TCR-HLA and TCR-CMV co-occurrence with hypergeometric tests, applying a repertoire-size bias correction to TCR pairs. A later analysis estimated false discovery rates by permuting HLA or CMV assignments 20 times. A later analysis grouped co-occurring TCRs with DBSCAN, adding TCRdist sequence similarity when clustering within HLA-allele-positive subsets. Repertoires with fewer than 30,000 or more than 120,000 public chains were left out of co-occurrence clustering, as were several repertoires with anomalous nucleotide sharing. In TCRdb, the immuneACCESS table is reduced to in-frame sequences with V and J assigned. These tables do not hold every clone; where another copy was compared, an unresolved V gene accounts for under half, and the others remain unexplained. D and trimming come from the DNA, and the V and J calls and clone size come from that table. The table for this sample lists 150,000 or so clones. 1.5% to 2% of the sample is taken by the ten largest.

The chain was built from TRBV7-8 and TRBJ2-5; TRBD1 agrees with 10 junctional bases. The source material was PBMCs. The origin of this receptor is a woman in her forties or fifties in good health and CMV-seronegative. The CDR3 region: CASSKPGTGVETQYF. The nucleotide sequence reads as follows: TGTGCCAGCAGCAAGCCCGGGACAGGGGTAGAGACCCAGTACTTC.